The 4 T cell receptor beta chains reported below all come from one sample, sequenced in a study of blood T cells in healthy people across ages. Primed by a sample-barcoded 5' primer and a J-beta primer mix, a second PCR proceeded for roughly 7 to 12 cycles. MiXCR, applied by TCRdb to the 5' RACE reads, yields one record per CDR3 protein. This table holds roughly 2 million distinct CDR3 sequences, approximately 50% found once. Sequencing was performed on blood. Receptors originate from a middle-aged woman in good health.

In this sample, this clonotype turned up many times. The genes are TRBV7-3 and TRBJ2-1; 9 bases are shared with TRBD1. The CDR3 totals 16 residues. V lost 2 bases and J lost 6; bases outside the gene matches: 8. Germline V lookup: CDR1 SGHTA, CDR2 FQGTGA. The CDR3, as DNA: TGTGCCAGCAGCTTAGGAGGGGGACAGGGAGGCAATGAGCAGTTCTTC. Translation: CASSLGGGQGGNEQFF. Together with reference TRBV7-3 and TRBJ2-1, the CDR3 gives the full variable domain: GAGVSQTPSNKVTEKGKYVELRCDPISGHTALYWYRQSLGQGPEFLIYFQGTGAADDSGLPNDRFFAVRPEGSVSTLKIQRTERGDSAVYLCASSLGGGQGGNEQFFGPGTRLTVL.

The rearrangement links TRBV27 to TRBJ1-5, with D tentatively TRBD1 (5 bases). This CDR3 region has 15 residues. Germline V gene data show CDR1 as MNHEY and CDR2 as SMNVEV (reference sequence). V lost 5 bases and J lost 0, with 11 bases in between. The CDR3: CASSKDSFSNQPQHF. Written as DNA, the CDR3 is TGTGCCAGCAGTAAAGACAGTTTTAGCAATCAGCCCCAGCATTTT.

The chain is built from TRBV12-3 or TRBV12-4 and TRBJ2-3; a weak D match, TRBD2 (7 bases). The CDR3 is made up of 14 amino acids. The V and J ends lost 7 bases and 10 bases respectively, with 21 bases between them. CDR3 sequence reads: CASIPNAGAPAQYF. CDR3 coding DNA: TGTGCCAGCATCCCGAACGCGGGGGCCCCCGCGCAGTATTTT.

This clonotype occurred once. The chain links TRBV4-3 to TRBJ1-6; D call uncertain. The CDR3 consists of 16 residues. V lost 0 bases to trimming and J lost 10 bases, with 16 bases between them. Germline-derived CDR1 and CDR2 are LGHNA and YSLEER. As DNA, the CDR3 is TGCGCCAGCAGCCAAGAGAGGCGAGGGTTCGGATCACCCCTCCACTTT. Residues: CASSQERRGFGSPLHF.